This TCR beta chain was sequenced in a study of molecular identifiers for immune sequencing clone quantification. This clonotype came up many times. This CDR3 is built from 17 residues. Germline CDR1 is SGHVS and CDR2 is FNYEAQ. The V gene lost 2 bases and the J gene lost 0 bases, with 16 bases spanning the gap. MiXCR, run by TCRdb on the PCR reads, gives a single entry per CDR3 protein. Here the sample spans some 580,000 distinct CDR3 sequences, less than 30% being singletons. The source of this sequence is a human donor in good health. Some libraries in this study had Jurkat cell RNA spiked in. The specimen sequenced was naive CD8+ T cells from blood, with Jurkat cell RNA spiked in. The subset is: FACS-sorted CD8+CD4-CCR7+CD45RA+ naive T cells. The chain has TRBV7-6 and TRBJ2-5; either TRBD1 or TRBD2 may supply D (5 bases each). The CDR3 DNA reads as TGTGCCAGCAGCTTAAGGAGTCAGTGGGGGAACCAAGAGACCCAGTACTTC. This sequence encodes CASSLRSQWGNQETQYF.